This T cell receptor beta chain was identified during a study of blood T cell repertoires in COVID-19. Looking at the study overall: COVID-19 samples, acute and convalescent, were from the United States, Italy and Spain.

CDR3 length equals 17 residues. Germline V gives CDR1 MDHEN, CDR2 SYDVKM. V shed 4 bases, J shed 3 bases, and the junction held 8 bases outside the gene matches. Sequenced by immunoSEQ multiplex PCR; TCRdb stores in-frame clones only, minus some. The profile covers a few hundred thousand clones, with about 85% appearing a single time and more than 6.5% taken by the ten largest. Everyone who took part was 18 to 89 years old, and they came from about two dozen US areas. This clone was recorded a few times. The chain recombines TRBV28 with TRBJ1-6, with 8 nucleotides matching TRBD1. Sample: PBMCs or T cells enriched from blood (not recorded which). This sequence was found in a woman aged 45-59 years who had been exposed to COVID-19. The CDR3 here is CASSSLGQGGYNSPLHF. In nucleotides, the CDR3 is TGTGCCAGCAGTTCCCTCGGACAGGGAGGCTATAATTCACCCCTCCACTTT. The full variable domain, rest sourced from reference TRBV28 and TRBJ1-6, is DVKVTQSSRYLVKRTGEKVFLECVQDMDHENMFWYRQDPGLGLRLIYFSYDVKMKEKGDIPEGYSVSREKKERFSLILESASTNQTSMYLCASSSLGQGGYNSPLHFGNGTRLTVT.